The source of this T cell receptor beta chain is a study of T cells in Graves' hyperthyroidism and ophthalmopathy. Overall study: At initial diagnosis, before any treatment had begun, peripheral blood was obtained.

Across 18 months, stable Graves' hyperthyroidism was marked by no progression to ophthalmopathy. Subjects aged 18 to 65 presented with newly diagnosed hyperthyroidism of less than 2 months' duration. Regions amplified from RNA transcripts were the TCR beta CDR3 regions. HTBI primers were the set used in a first-round RT-PCR of the TCR CDR3. TCRdb re-analysed the multiplex PCR reads in MiXCR, keeping a single row per CDR3 protein. This table has around 200,000 distinct CDR3 sequences, approximately 20% appearing once. This clonotype was seen a few times. Germline V gene data show CDR1 as SGHDN and CDR2 as FVKESK. V dropped 1 base and J dropped 0 bases, with 9 bases sitting between them. CDR3 size: 15 residues.

Sequencing was carried out using blood. The sequence was collected from a man between 40 and 49 years old with Graves' hyperthyroidism. This sequence joins TRBV14 and TRBJ1-1, with a possible D match to TRBD1 (5 bases). CDR3 sequence: CASSQGQIMNTEAFF. In DNA, the CDR3 is TGTGCCAGCAGCCAAGGACAGATCATGAACACTGAAGCTTTCTTT. Drawing the rest from reference TRBV14 and TRBJ1-1, the complete variable domain is EAGVTQFPSHSVIEKGQTVTLRCDPISGHDNLYWYRRVMGKEIKFLLHFVKESKQDESGMPNNRFLAERTGGTYSTLKVQPAELEDSGVYFCASSQGQIMNTEAFFGQGTRLTVV.